This entry lists 13 T cell receptor beta chains sequenced from one sample in a study of cytomegalovirus exposure and HLA in healthy donors. Primers: 60 Vbeta forward and 13 Jbeta reverse. Generated by immunoSEQ multiplex PCR, the TCRdb table keeps only in-frame clones and is missing some. This sample yields approximately 130,000 clones, of which about 83% are seen a single time; 4.5% to 6.5% belongs to the top ten. Sequencing was carried out using PBMCs. All receptors derive from a woman under 40 in good health and CMV-seronegative.

The table lists this clone with a few counts. V gene TRBV5-1 combines with J gene TRBJ2-7; D gene uncertain. Trimming left V 0 bases short and J 3 bases short, with 10 bases between. The CDR3 is 14 residues long. Germline V gene lookup returns CDR1 SGHRS and CDR2 YFSETQ. Here the CDR3 reads CASSLGLVNYEQYF. CDR3 nucleotides: TGCGCCAGCAGCTTGGGACTCGTCAACTACGAGCAGTACTTC. Full variable domain (remainder filled in from reference TRBV5-1 and TRBJ2-7): KAGVTQTPRYLIKTRGQQVTLSCSPISGHRSVSWYQQTPGQGLQFLFEYFSETQRNKGNFPGRFSGRQFSNSRSEMNVSTLELGDSALYLCASSLGLVNYEQYFGPGTRLTVT.

This sequence joins TRBV28 and TRBJ2-3; no firm D call. Trimming took 2 bases from V and 8 from J, leaving 8 bases between them. The V gene's germline CDR1 is MDHEN and CDR2 SYDVKM. The CDR3 totals 12 residues. As DNA, the CDR3 is TGTGCCAGCAGTTTAATTATCGGTACGCAGTATTTT. Protein: CASSLIIGTQYF.

The rearrangement links TRBV5-4 to TRBJ2-1, with 7 bases lining up with TRBD2. Germline V gene data show CDR1 as SGHNT and CDR2 as YYREEE (reference sequence). This CDR3 contains 15 residues. The V and J ends lost 7 bases and 3 bases, in that order; junction bases with no gene match: 10. CDR3 sequence reads: CASHPGGNDYNEQFF. The DNA for the CDR3 is TGTGCCAGCCACCCCGGGGGGAACGACTACAATGAGCAGTTCTTC.

The chain employs TRBV9 and TRBJ2-2; 8 positions agree with TRBD2. This CDR3 comprises 18 residues. Germline CDR1 and CDR2: SGDLS and YYNGEE. Trimming cost V 1 base and J 4 bases; bases outside gene matches: 12. Here the CDR3 DNA reads TGTGCCAGCAGCGTATCCGGGGCGGGAGCGGGAGCCACCGGGGAGCTGTTTTTT. Amino acids: CASSVSGAGAGATGELFF.

The V call is TRBV5-4, the J call TRBJ2-1; D is possibly TRBD2 (6 bases). The CDR3 sequence is 14 residues long. The germline V and J ends were trimmed by 4 bases and 5 bases, with 13 bases remaining between them. Germline assignment: CDR1 SGHNT and CDR2 YYREEE (reference sequence). Written as DNA, the CDR3 is TGTGCCAGCAGCCGGGTCGGGAGCGACAATGAGCAGTTCTTC. Translated, it gives CASSRVGSDNEQFF.

The chain joins TRBV4-1 to TRBJ2-3; maybe TRBD1 (6 bases). The germline V gene encodes CDR1 MGHRA and CDR2 YSYEKL. V dropped 0 bases and J dropped 1 base, with 8 bases sitting between them. The CDR3 extends over 15 amino acids. The CDR3 coding sequence is TGCGCCAGCAGCCAAGAGAAGGGGGGCACAGATACGCAGTATTTT. Amino acid sequence: CASSQEKGGTDTQYF.

This chain uses TRBV6-1 with TRBJ1-1, with D possibly matching TRBD1 (5 bases). Trimming cost V 5 bases and J 3 bases, with 16 bases left between them. CDR1 is MNHNS and CDR2 is SASEGT in the germline V gene. The CDR3 runs to 15 residues. CDR3 nucleotide sequence: TGTGCCAGCAGTCCCCGTGCCAGGGAGGACACTGAAGCTTTCTTT. It codes for CASSPRAREDTEAFF.

The chain has TRBV9 and TRBJ2-5, with TRBD2 identical over 8 bases. The CDR3 totals 13 residues. V lost 3 bases and J lost 3; bases outside the gene matches: 1. CDR1 SGDLS and CDR2 YYNGEE come from the germline V gene. The CDR3 DNA reads TGTGCCAGCAGCGCCGGGGGGGAAGAGACCCAGTACTTC. This gives the protein CASSAGGEETQYF.

The DNA for the CDR3 is TGTGCCCCCCCACCTATCAAAGGGACAGTATTGGGGGGTCTTATGAACACTGAAGCTTTCTTT. The encoded protein is CAPPPIKGTVLGGLMNTEAFF. The J gene is TRBJ1-1, the V gene TRBV7-5; TRBD1 was called by the table and not checked on the DNA. TRBV7-5 is a pseudogene locus. The CDR3 is 21 residues long.

This chain connects TRBV30 to TRBJ1-2; no clear D. The V gene lost 3 bases and the J gene lost 2 bases, with 7 bases spanning the gap. The CDR3 loop spans 12 amino acids. Germline CDR1 GTSNPN, CDR2 SVGIG (reference sequence). CDR3 sequence: CAWRLENYGYTF. The CDR3 DNA follows: TGTGCCTGGAGGCTAGAAAACTATGGCTACACCTTC.

The chain combines TRBV6-5 with TRBJ1-5; D is possibly TRBD1 (6 bases). The germline V gene has CDR1 MNHEY and CDR2 SVGAGI. Between the trimmed V and J ends, which lost 2 bases and 0 bases, there was a span of 8 bases. The CDR3 consists of 15 residues. The CDR3: CASSYGTNSNQPQHF. CDR3 DNA sequence: TGTGCCAGCAGTTACGGGACAAATAGCAATCAGCCCCAGCATTTT.

This clone was counted once. This chain joins TRBV5-1 and TRBJ2-5; D is possibly TRBD2 (5 bases). Germline CDR1 reads SGHRS; CDR2 reads YFSETQ. CDR3 length equals 14 residues. Trimming removed 4 bases at V and 4 bases at J, with 14 bases between. CDR3 DNA sequence: TGCGCCAGCAGCCCTGGACTGGAAACAGAGACCCAGTACTTC. Translating it yields CASSPGLETETQYF.

The V gene is TRBV5-6, the J gene TRBJ1-6, with unresolved D. The CDR3 covers 16 residues. Trimming shortened V by 0 bases and J by 3 bases, and 10 bases separated the two germline ends. The germline V gene encodes CDR1 SGHDT and CDR2 YYEEEE. This chain's CDR3 is CASSLAHLNYNSPLHF. The CDR3, as DNA: TGTGCCAGCAGCTTGGCACACCTTAACTATAATTCACCCCTCCACTTT.